These T cell receptor beta chains were read from a single sample in a study of blood T cell repertoires in COVID-19. TCRdb's table, derived via immunoSEQ multiplex PCR, lists solely in-frame clones and lacks some. Of fewer than 200,000 clones listed, about 88% are singletons. Sequencing input: peripheral blood. The receptors were sampled from a woman older than 75 with COVID-19, enrolled during active disease. The CDR3 runs from the conserved cysteine through the conserved F or W. D genes are given only for firm matches. Clone size appears in some rows only: once, few, many, or a class for an expanded clone.

v_gene: TRBV7-2; abundance: NA; j_gene: TRBJ2-7; d_gene: TRBD1; CDR3aa: CASSSVQGAYEQYF; CDR3nt: TGTGCCAGCAGCTCTGTTCAGGGGGCCTACGAGCAGTACTTC
v_gene: TRBV11-1; abundance: NA; j_gene: TRBJ1-1; d_gene: TRBD1; CDR3aa: CASSDTGTGATEAFF; CDR3nt: TGTGCCAGCAGCGACACCGGGACAGGGGCCACTGAAGCTTTCTTT
v_gene: TRBV7-9; abundance: NA; j_gene: TRBJ1-1; d_gene: TRBD1; CDR3aa: CASSPRGEAFF; CDR3nt: TGTGCCAGCAGCCCCAGGGGGGAAGCTTTCTTT
v_gene: TRBV10-3; abundance: NA; j_gene: TRBJ2-2; d_gene: NA; CDR3aa: CAISQQANTGELFF; CDR3nt: TGTGCCATCAGTCAACAGGCGAACACCGGGGAGCTGTTTTTT
v_gene: TRBV19; abundance: NA; j_gene: TRBJ2-1; d_gene: TRBD2; CDR3aa: CASSDPGRAVYNEQFF; CDR3nt: TGTGCCAGTAGTGACCCGGGGAGGGCCGTCTACAATGAGCAGTTCTTC
v_gene: TRBV9; abundance: NA; j_gene: TRBJ2-2; d_gene: NA; CDR3aa: CASSVLTGSTNTGELFF; CDR3nt: TGTGCCAGCAGCGTCCTGACTGGCTCAACCAACACCGGGGAGCTGTTTTTT
v_gene: TRBV7-2; abundance: few; j_gene: TRBJ2-5; d_gene: NA; CDR3aa: CASSYRETQYF; CDR3nt: TGTGCCAGCAGCTACCGGGAGACCCAGTACTTC
v_gene: TRBV19; abundance: NA; j_gene: TRBJ1-5; d_gene: NA; CDR3aa: CASVDNSNQPQHF; CDR3nt: TGTGCCAGTGTAGACAATAGCAATCAGCCCCAGCATTTT
v_gene: TRBV7-9; abundance: NA; j_gene: TRBJ1-1; d_gene: NA; CDR3aa: CASSFDREAFF; CDR3nt: TGTGCCAGCAGCTTTGACAGGGAAGCTTTCTTT
v_gene: TRBV28; abundance: NA; j_gene: TRBJ2-7; d_gene: NA; CDR3aa: CASRPGVYEQYF; CDR3nt: TGTGCCAGCAGGCCGGGAGTCTACGAGCAGTACTTC
v_gene: TRBV2; abundance: NA; j_gene: TRBJ1-4; d_gene: NA; CDR3aa: CASSTDTYEKLFF; CDR3nt: TGTGCCAGCAGTACCGACACTTATGAAAAACTGTTTTTT
v_gene: TRBV11-2; abundance: NA; j_gene: TRBJ2-4; d_gene: NA; CDR3aa: CASSHSGINIQYF; CDR3nt: TGTGCCAGCAGCCATTCCGGGATAAACATTCAGTACTTC
v_gene: TRBV7-2; abundance: NA; j_gene: TRBJ1-5; d_gene: NA; CDR3aa: CASSVDSGNQPQHF; CDR3nt: TGTGCCAGCAGTGTGGACAGTGGCAATCAGCCCCAGCATTTT
v_gene: TRBV7-6; abundance: many; j_gene: TRBJ1-1; d_gene: TRBD1; CDR3aa: CASSLRQGWDTEAFF; CDR3nt: TGTGCCAGCAGCCTACGACAGGGATGGGATACTGAAGCTTTCTTT
v_gene: TRBV9; abundance: NA; j_gene: TRBJ1-3; d_gene: TRBD1; CDR3aa: CASSLTDRVGANSGNTIYF; CDR3nt: TGTGCCAGCAGCCTCACCGACAGGGTCGGAGCGAACTCTGGAAACACCATATATTTT
v_gene: TRBV18; abundance: NA; j_gene: TRBJ1-1; d_gene: TRBD1; CDR3aa: CASSSGQTNTEAFF; CDR3nt: TGTGCCAGCTCATCGGGACAGACGAACACTGAAGCTTTCTTT
v_gene: TRBV12-3/TRBV12-4; abundance: once; j_gene: TRBJ1-2; d_gene: TRBD1; CDR3aa: CASSSGQSYGYTF; CDR3nt: TGTGCCAGCAGCTCGGGACAGAGCTATGGCTACACCTTC
v_gene: TRBV28; abundance: NA; j_gene: TRBJ1-3; d_gene: TRBD1; CDR3aa: CASSSRTGLGGNTIYF; CDR3nt: TGTGCCAGCAGTTCGAGGACAGGGTTGGGTGGAAACACCATATATTTT
v_gene: TRBV27; abundance: NA; j_gene: TRBJ1-2; d_gene: NA; CDR3aa: CASSFSRGDGYTF; CDR3nt: TGTGCCAGCAGTTTTTCCCGGGGGGATGGCTACACCTTC
v_gene: TRBV28; abundance: NA; j_gene: TRBJ1-3; d_gene: TRBD1; CDR3aa: CASSPPGTATGNTIYF; CDR3nt: TGTGCCAGCAGCCCACCCGGGACAGCCACTGGAAACACCATATATTTT
v_gene: TRBV3-1/TRBV3-2; abundance: NA; j_gene: TRBJ1-1; d_gene: TRBD1; CDR3aa: CASSRRDRGGTEAFF; CDR3nt: TGTGCCAGCAGCCGCCGGGACAGGGGGGGCACTGAAGCTTTCTTT
v_gene: TRBV19; abundance: NA; j_gene: TRBJ1-5; d_gene: NA; CDR3aa: CASKYIRGRKDQPQHF; CDR3nt: TGTGCCAGTAAGTACATAAGGGGTCGGAAGGATCAGCCCCAGCATTTT
v_gene: TRBV2; abundance: NA; j_gene: TRBJ2-1; d_gene: TRBD2; CDR3aa: CASSYGGRAGEQFF; CDR3nt: TGTGCCAGCAGTTATGGCGGGAGGGCGGGTGAGCAGTTCTTC
v_gene: TRBV7-9; abundance: NA; j_gene: TRBJ1-1; d_gene: NA; CDR3aa: CASSLLGGEAFF; CDR3nt: TGTGCCAGCAGCTTATTGGGAGGAGAAGCTTTCTTT
v_gene: TRBV6-5; abundance: NA; j_gene: TRBJ1-3; d_gene: NA; CDR3aa: CASRPLGTGNTIYF; CDR3nt: TGTGCCAGCAGACCCCTCGGGACTGGAAACACCATATATTTT
v_gene: TRBV4-3; abundance: NA; j_gene: TRBJ2-7; d_gene: TRBD1; CDR3aa: CASSRDMRDRGVFGDYEQYF; CDR3nt: TGCGCCAGCAGCCGAGATATGCGGGACAGGGGAGTCTTTGGGGACTACGAGCAGTACTTC
v_gene: TRBV18; abundance: NA; j_gene: TRBJ1-1; d_gene: NA; CDR3aa: CASSPIQGLMNTEAFF; CDR3nt: TGTGCCAGCTCACCAATTCAGGGTTTGATGAACACTGAAGCTTTCTTT
v_gene: TRBV4-3; abundance: NA; j_gene: TRBJ2-5; d_gene: NA; CDR3aa: CASSQDSNRETQYF; CDR3nt: TGCGCCAGCAGCCAAGATAGCAACCGAGAGACCCAGTACTTC
v_gene: TRBV18; abundance: NA; j_gene: TRBJ2-5; d_gene: TRBD2; CDR3aa: CASTGTSGQETQYF; CDR3nt: TGTGCCAGCACAGGGACTAGCGGACAAGAGACCCAGTACTTC
v_gene: TRBV2; abundance: NA; j_gene: TRBJ2-2; d_gene: NA; CDR3aa: CASSWGPVEAGELFF; CDR3nt: TGTGCCAGCAGTTGGGGGCCGGTGGAGGCCGGGGAGCTGTTTTTT
v_gene: TRBV3-1/TRBV3-2; abundance: NA; j_gene: TRBJ2-1; d_gene: TRBD2; CDR3aa: CASSWTSGSLGNEQFF; CDR3nt: TGTGCCAGCAGCTGGACTAGCGGGAGCCTAGGGAATGAGCAGTTCTTC
v_gene: TRBV19; abundance: NA; j_gene: TRBJ2-7; d_gene: TRBD2; CDR3aa: CASSTSGTSGYEQYF; CDR3nt: TGTGCCAGTAGTACCTCCGGGACTAGCGGGTACGAGCAGTACTTC
v_gene: TRBV7-7; abundance: NA; j_gene: TRBJ2-7; d_gene: NA; CDR3aa: CASSLAYSYEQYF; CDR3nt: TGTGCCAGCAGCTTAGCGTACAGCTACGAGCAGTACTTC
v_gene: TRBV6-2/TRBV6-3; abundance: NA; j_gene: TRBJ1-5; d_gene: NA; CDR3aa: CASSYIGNQPQHF; CDR3nt: TGTGCCAGCAGTTATATCGGGAATCAGCCCCAGCATTTT
v_gene: TRBV28; abundance: few; j_gene: TRBJ1-1; d_gene: TRBD1; CDR3aa: CASSPGQGRFLSMNTEAFF; CDR3nt: TGTGCCAGCAGTCCGGGACAGGGACGATTCCTATCCATGAACACTGAAGCTTTCTTT
v_gene: TRBV7-2; abundance: NA; j_gene: TRBJ1-6; d_gene: TRBD1; CDR3aa: CASSFGQGDSPLHF; CDR3nt: TGTGCCAGCAGCTTCGGACAGGGAGACTCACCCCTCCACTTT
v_gene: TRBV4-3; abundance: once; j_gene: TRBJ1-1; d_gene: NA; CDR3aa: CASSAQGNTEAFF; CDR3nt: TGCGCCAGCAGCGCCCAGGGGAACACTGAAGCTTTCTTT
v_gene: TRBV9; abundance: NA; j_gene: TRBJ1-6; d_gene: NA; CDR3aa: CASSAPQVEGNYSPLHF; CDR3nt: TGTGCCAGCAGCGCGCCTCAGGTAGAGGGTAATTATTCACCCCTCCACTTT
v_gene: TRBV5-1; abundance: NA; j_gene: TRBJ1-4; d_gene: TRBD1; CDR3aa: CASSQLPGQVNEKLFF; CDR3nt: TGCGCCAGCAGCCAACTACCGGGACAGGTTAATGAAAAACTGTTTTTT
v_gene: TRBV3-1/TRBV3-2; abundance: NA; j_gene: TRBJ1-5; d_gene: NA; CDR3aa: CASSRSSRSNQPQHF; CDR3nt: TGTGCCAGCAGCCGTTCAAGCCGAAGCAATCAGCCCCAGCATTTT
v_gene: TRBV6-6; abundance: NA; j_gene: TRBJ1-5; d_gene: NA; CDR3aa: CASSYSVRAGNQPQHF; CDR3nt: TGTGCCAGCAGTTACTCGGTCAGGGCTGGCAATCAGCCCCAGCATTTT
v_gene: TRBV12-3/TRBV12-4; abundance: few; j_gene: TRBJ2-3; d_gene: NA; CDR3aa: CASSLSRDTQYF; CDR3nt: TGTGCCAGCAGTTTATCTCGGGATACGCAGTATTTT
v_gene: TRBV11-2; abundance: NA; j_gene: TRBJ1-3; d_gene: NA; CDR3aa: CASSLDRVSGNTIYF; CDR3nt: TGTGCCAGCAGCTTAGACAGGGTCTCTGGAAACACCATATATTTT
v_gene: TRBV7-2; abundance: few; j_gene: TRBJ2-1; d_gene: TRBD2; CDR3aa: CASSPTSGSYNEQFF; CDR3nt: TGTGCCAGCAGCCCTACTAGCGGGTCTTACAATGAGCAGTTCTTC
v_gene: TRBV18; abundance: once; j_gene: TRBJ1-2; d_gene: TRBD1; CDR3aa: CASSPPGQGGNYGYTF; CDR3nt: TGTGCCAGCTCACCACCGGGACAGGGAGGTAACTATGGCTACACCTTC
v_gene: TRBV14; abundance: NA; j_gene: TRBJ2-1; d_gene: TRBD2; CDR3aa: CASSPGTSGSDNEQFF; CDR3nt: TGTGCCAGCAGCCCAGGGACTAGCGGGAGCGACAATGAGCAGTTCTTC
v_gene: TRBV24-1; abundance: NA; j_gene: TRBJ2-5; d_gene: NA; CDR3aa: CATGASSETQYF; CDR3nt: TGTGCCACCGGAGCCAGCTCCGAGACCCAGTACTTC
v_gene: TRBV19; abundance: NA; j_gene: TRBJ2-2; d_gene: NA; CDR3aa: CASSIANFNTGELFF; CDR3nt: TGTGCCAGTAGTATAGCTAACTTTAACACCGGGGAGCTGTTTTTT
v_gene: TRBV7-2; abundance: NA; j_gene: TRBJ2-3; d_gene: TRBD1; CDR3aa: CASSLAPQGAGYF; CDR3nt: TGTGCCAGCAGCTTAGCGCCCCAGGGGGCTGGGTATTTT
v_gene: TRBV29-1; abundance: few; j_gene: TRBJ1-5; d_gene: NA; CDR3aa: CSAGTNNQPQHF; CDR3nt: TGCAGCGCCGGGACAAACAATCAGCCCCAGCATTTT
v_gene: TRBV28; abundance: NA; j_gene: TRBJ2-7; d_gene: TRBD2; CDR3aa: CASRYRTSESYEQYF; CDR3nt: TGTGCCAGCAGGTACAGGACTAGCGAATCCTACGAGCAGTACTTC
v_gene: TRBV5-4; abundance: NA; j_gene: TRBJ2-1; d_gene: TRBD2; CDR3aa: CASSRRTSGDNEQFF; CDR3nt: TGTGCCAGCAGCCGAAGGACTAGCGGGGACAATGAGCAGTTCTTC
v_gene: TRBV10-3; abundance: NA; j_gene: TRBJ2-5; d_gene: TRBD1; CDR3aa: CAISEDREKTQYF; CDR3nt: TGTGCCATCAGTGAGGACAGGGAGAAGACCCAGTACTTC